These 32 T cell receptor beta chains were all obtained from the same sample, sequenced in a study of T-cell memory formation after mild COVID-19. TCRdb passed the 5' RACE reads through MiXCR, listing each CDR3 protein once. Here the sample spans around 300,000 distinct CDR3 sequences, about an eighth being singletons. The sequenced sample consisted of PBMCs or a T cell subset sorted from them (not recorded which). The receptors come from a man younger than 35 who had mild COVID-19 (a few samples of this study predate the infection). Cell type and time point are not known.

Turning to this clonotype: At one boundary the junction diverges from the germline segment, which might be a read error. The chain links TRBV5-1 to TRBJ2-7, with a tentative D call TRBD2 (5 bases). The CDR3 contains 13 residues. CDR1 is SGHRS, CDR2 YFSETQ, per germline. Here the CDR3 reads CAGSAGEGGEQYF. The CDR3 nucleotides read TGCGCCGGCAGCGCCGGGGAAGGCGGCGAGCAGTACTTC.

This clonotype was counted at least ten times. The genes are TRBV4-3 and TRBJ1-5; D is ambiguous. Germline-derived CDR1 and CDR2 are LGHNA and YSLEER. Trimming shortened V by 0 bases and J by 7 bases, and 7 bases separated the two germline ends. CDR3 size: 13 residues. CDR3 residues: CASSQDKGQPQHF. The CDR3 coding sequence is TGCGCCAGCAGCCAAGATAAGGGCCAGCCCCAGCATTTT.

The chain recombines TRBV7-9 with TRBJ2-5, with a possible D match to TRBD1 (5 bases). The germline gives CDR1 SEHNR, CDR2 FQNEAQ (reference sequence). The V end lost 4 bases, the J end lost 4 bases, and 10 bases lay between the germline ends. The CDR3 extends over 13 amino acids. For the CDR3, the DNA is TGTGCCAGCAGCTCATCCAGGGTAGAGACCCAGTACTTC. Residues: CASSSSRVETQYF.

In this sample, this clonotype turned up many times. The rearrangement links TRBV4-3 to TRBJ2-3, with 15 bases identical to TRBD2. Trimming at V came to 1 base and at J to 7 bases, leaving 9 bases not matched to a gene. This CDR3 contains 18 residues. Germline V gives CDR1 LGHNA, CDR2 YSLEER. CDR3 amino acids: CASSQVGTSGGTGNTQYF. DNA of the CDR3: TGCGCCAGCAGCCAAGTTGGGACTAGCGGGGGGACAGGCAATACGCAGTATTTT.

For the CDR3, the DNA is TGTGCCAGCAGCGGGCTGAACAGTAGCAATCAGCCCCAGCATTTT. Encoded protein: CASSGLNSSNQPQHF. J is TRBJ1-5 and V is TRBV7-9; D is unclear. V was shortened by 5 bases and J by 0 bases, with 11 bases between the two germline ends. CDR3 size: 15 residues. Germline V gene lookup returns CDR1 SEHNR and CDR2 FQNEAQ (reference sequence).

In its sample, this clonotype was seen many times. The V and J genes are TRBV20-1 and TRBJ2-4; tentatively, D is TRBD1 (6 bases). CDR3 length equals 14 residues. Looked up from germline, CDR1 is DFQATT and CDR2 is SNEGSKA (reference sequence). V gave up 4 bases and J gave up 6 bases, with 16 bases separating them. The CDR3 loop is CSAKNTGLRNIQYF. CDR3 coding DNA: TGCAGTGCTAAAAACACAGGGTTGAGAAACATTCAGTACTTC.

CDR3 DNA sequence: TGTGCCAGCAGCCGTGACTCGGCGGAGACAGAGACCCAGTACTTC. Its protein is CASSRDSAETETQYF. V usage is TRBV5-6 and J usage is TRBJ2-5; D is undetermined. V lost 4 bases to trimming and J lost 4 bases, with 17 bases between them. The CDR3 is 15 amino acids. The germline V gene has CDR1 SGHDT and CDR2 YYEEEE.

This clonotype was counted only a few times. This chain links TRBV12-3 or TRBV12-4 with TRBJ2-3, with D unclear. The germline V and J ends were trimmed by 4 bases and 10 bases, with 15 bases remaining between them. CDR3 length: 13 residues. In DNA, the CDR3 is TGTGCCAGCAGTTCCCTCGGGTCTAATGCGCAGTATTTT. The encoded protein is CASSSLGSNAQYF.

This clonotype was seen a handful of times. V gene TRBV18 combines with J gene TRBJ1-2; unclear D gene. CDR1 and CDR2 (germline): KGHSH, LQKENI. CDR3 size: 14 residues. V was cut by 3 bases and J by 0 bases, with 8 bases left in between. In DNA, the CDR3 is TGTGCCAGCTCACCGGTCAGAACTAACTATGGCTACACCTTC. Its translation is CASSPVRTNYGYTF. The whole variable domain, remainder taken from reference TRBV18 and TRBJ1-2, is NAGVMQNPRHLVRRRGQEARLRCSPMKGHSHVYWYRQLPEEGLKFMVYLQKENIIDESGMPKERFSAEFPKEGPSILRIQQVVRGDSAAYFCASSPVRTNYGYTFGSGTRLTVV.

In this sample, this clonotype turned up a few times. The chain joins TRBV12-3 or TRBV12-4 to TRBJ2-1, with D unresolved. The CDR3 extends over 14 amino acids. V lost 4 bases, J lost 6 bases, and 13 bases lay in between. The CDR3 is CASSSAPGSNEQFF. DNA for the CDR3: TGTGCCAGCAGTTCAGCCCCCGGAAGCAATGAGCAGTTCTTC.

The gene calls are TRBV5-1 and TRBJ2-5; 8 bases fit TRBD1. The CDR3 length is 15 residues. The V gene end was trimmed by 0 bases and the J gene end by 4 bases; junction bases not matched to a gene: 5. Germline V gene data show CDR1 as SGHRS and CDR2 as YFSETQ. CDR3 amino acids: CASSLARGHGETQYF. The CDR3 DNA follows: TGCGCCAGCAGCTTGGCCAGGGGGCATGGAGAGACCCAGTACTTC.

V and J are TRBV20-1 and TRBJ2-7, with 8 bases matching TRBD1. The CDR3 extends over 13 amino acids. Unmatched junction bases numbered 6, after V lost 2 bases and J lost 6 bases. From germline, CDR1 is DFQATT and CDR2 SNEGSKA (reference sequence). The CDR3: CSARPRGPSEQYF. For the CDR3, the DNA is TGCAGTGCTAGACCCAGGGGGCCTTCCGAGCAGTACTTC.

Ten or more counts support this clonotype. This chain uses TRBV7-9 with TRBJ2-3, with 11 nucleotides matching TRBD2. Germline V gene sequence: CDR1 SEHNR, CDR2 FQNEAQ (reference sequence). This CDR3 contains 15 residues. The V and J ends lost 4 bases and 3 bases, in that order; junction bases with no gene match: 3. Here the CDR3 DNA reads TGTGCCAGCAGCTCGGGACTAGCGGTAACAGATACGCAGTATTTT. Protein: CASSSGLAVTDTQYF. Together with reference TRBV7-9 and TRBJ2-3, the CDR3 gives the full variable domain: DTGVSQNPRHKITKRGQNVTFRCDPISEHNRLYWYRQTLGQGPEFLTYFQNEAQLEKSRLLSDRFSAERPKGSFSTLEIQRTEQGDSAMYLCASSSGLAVTDTQYFGPGTRLTVL.

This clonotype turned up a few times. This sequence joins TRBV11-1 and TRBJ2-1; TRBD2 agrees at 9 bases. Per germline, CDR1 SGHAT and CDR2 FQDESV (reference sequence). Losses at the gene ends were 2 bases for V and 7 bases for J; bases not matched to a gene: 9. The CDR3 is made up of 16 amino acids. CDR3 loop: CASSLYRVAGENEQFF. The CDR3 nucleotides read TGTGCCAGCAGCTTATATCGGGTAGCGGGGGAAAATGAGCAGTTCTTC.

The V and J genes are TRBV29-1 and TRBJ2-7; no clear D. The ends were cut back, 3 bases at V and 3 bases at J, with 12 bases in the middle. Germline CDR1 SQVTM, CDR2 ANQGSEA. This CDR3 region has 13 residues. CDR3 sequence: CSVDVHGNYEQYF. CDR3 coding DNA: TGCAGCGTTGATGTACACGGAAACTACGAGCAGTACTTC.

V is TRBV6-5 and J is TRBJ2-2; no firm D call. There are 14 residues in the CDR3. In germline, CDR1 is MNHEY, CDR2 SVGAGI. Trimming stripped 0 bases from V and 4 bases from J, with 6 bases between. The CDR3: CASSYSYGTGELFF. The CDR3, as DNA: TGTGCCAGCAGTTACTCGTACGGCACCGGGGAGCTGTTTTTT.

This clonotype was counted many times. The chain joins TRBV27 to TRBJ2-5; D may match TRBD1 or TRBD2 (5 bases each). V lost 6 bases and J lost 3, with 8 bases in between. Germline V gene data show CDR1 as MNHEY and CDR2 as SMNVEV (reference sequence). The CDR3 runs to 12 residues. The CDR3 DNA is TGTGCCAGCAGGGGGGTGGAAGAGACCCAGTACTTC. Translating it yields CASRGVEETQYF.

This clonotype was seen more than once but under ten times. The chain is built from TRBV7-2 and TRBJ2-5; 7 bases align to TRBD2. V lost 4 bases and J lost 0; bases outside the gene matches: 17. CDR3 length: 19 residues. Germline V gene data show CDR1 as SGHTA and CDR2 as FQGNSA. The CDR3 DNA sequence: TGTGCCAGCAGCTCCTTCTCGATAAGGCGGGGGTTTAACCAAGAGACCCAGTACTTC. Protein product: CASSSFSIRRGFNQETQYF. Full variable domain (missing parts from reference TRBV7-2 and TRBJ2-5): GAGVSQSPSNKVTEKGKDVELRCDPISGHTALYWYRQSLGQGLEFLIYFQGNSAPDKSGLPSDRFSAERTGGSVSTLTIQRTQQEDSAVYLCASSSFSIRRGFNQETQYFGPGTRLLVL.

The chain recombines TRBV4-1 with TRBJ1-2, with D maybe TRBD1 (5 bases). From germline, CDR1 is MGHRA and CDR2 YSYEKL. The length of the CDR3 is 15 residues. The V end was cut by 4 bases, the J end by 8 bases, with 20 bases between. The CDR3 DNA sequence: TGCGCCAGCAGCCCTGGGACGGAGGGCCTACAGGGCTACACCTTC. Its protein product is CASSPGTEGLQGYTF.

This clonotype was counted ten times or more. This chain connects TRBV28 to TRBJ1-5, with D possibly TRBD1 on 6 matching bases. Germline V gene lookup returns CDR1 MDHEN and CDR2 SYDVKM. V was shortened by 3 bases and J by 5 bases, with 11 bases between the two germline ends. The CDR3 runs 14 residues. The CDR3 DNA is TGTGCCAGCAGTTTGGCACAGGGAGATCAGCCCCAGCATTTT. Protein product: CASSLAQGDQPQHF.

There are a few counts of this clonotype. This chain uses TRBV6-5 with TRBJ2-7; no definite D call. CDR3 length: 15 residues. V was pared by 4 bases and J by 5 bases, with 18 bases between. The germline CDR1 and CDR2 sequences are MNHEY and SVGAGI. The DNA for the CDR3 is TGTGCCAGCAGTTCCCTCCCGACAAGCCCGAACGAGCAGTACTTC. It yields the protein CASSSLPTSPNEQYF.

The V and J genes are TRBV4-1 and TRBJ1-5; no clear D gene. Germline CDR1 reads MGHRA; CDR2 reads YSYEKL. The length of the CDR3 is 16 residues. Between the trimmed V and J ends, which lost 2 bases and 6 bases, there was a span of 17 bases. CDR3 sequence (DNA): TGCGCCAGCAGCCAACAAGATCCCCGGGCGGGTCAGCCCCAGCATTTT. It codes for CASSQQDPRAGQPQHF.

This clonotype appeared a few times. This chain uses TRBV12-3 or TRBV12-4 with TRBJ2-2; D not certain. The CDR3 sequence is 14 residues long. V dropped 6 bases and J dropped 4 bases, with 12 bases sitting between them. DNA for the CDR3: TGTGCCAGCAGACAATCGTATGTCACCGGGGAGCTGTTTTTT. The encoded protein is CASRQSYVTGELFF.

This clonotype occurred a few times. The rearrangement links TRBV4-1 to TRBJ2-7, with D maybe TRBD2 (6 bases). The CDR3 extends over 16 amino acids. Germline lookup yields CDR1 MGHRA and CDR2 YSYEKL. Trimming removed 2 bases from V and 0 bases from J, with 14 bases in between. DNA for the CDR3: TGCGCCAGCAGCCAAAGAGCACGGGGGAGCTCCTACGAGCAGTACTTC. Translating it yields CASSQRARGSSYEQYF.

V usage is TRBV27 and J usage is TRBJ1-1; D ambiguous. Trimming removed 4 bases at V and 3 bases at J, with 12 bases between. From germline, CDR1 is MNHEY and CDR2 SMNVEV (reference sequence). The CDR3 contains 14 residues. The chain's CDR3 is CASSSAGPHTEAFF. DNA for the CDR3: TGTGCCAGCAGTTCCGCCGGGCCCCACACTGAAGCTTTCTTT.

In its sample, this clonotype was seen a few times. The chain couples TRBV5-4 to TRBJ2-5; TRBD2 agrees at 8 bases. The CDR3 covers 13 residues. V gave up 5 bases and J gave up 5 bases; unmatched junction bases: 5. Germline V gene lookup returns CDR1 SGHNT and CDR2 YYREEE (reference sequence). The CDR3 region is CASSPGLVETQYF. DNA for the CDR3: TGTGCCAGCAGTCCGGGACTAGTGGAGACCCAGTACTTC.

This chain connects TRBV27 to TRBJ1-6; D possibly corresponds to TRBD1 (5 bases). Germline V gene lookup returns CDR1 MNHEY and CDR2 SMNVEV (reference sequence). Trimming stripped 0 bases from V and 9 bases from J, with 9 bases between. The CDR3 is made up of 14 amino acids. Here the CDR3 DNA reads TGTGCCAGCAGTTTATCTATGGGGGGTTCACCCCTCCACTTT. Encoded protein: CASSLSMGGSPLHF.

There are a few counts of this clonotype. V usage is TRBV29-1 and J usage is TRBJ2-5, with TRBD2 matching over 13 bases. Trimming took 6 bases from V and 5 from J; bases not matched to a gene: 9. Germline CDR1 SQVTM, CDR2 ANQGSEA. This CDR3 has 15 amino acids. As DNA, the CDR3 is TGCAGCGTAGACGGGACTAGCGGGGTAGGGGAGACCCAGTACTTC. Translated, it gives CSVDGTSGVGETQYF.

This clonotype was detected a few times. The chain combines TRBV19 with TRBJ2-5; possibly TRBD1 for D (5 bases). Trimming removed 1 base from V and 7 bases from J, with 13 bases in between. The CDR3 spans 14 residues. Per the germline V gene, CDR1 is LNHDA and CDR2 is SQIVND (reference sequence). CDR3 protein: CASSIGGPRGTQYF. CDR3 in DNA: TGTGCCAGTAGTATAGGGGGCCCGCGAGGGACCCAGTACTTC.

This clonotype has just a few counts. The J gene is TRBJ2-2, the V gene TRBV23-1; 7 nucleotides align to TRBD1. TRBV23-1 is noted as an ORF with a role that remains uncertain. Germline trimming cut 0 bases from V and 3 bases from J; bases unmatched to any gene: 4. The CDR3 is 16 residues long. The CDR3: CASSQSGTADTGELFF. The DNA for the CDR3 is TGCGCCAGCAGTCAATCTGGGACAGCCGACACCGGGGAGCTGTTTTTT.

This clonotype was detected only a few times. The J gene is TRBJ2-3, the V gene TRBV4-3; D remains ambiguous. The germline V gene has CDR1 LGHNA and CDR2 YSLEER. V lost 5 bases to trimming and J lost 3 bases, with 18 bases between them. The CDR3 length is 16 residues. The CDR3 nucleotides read TGCGCCAGCAGCAAGGCCCCATTTCCTGTGACAGATACGCAGTATTTT. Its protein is CASSKAPFPVTDTQYF.

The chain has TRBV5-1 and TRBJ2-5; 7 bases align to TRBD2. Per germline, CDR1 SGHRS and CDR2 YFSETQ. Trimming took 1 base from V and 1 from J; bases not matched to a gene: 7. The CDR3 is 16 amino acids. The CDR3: CASSLRGSGAQETQYF. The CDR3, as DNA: TGCGCCAGCAGCTTGCGTGGCAGCGGGGCCCAAGAGACCCAGTACTTC.